These 14 T cell receptor beta chains originate from one sample sequenced in a study of cytomegalovirus exposure and HLA in healthy donors. Primers included in the PCR were 60 Vbeta and 13 Jbeta primers. Profiling relied on immunoSEQ multiplex PCR, and the TCRdb table lists in-frame clones only, not all of them. This sample has roughly 100,000 clones, with approximately 69% found just once. Material for sequencing was PBMCs. These receptors all come from a young man in good health and CMV-seronegative.

The chain links TRBV27 to TRBJ1-5, with 7 bases lining up with TRBD1. V shed 5 bases and J 0 bases; nucleotides not matched to a gene: 10. CDR3 length equals 17 residues. Germline CDR1 is MNHEY and CDR2 is SMNVEV (reference sequence). In DNA, the CDR3 is TGTGCCAGCAGTCCGGACCGGGACAGAATTAGCAATCAGCCCCAGCATTTT. It yields the protein CASSPDRDRISNQPQHF.

This clone has a handful of counts. The V call is TRBV4-3, the J call TRBJ2-3; 10 nucleotides agree with TRBD2. CDR1 and CDR2 from the germline V gene are LGHNA and YSLEER. The CDR3 covers 17 residues. V gave up 0 bases and J gave up 1 base; unmatched junction bases: 4. DNA for the CDR3: TGCGCCAGCAGCCAAGATGTGCTAGCGGGGGGCACAGATACGCAGTATTTT. Translated, it gives CASSQDVLAGGTDTQYF.

The chain recombines TRBV2 with TRBJ2-2; 7 nucleotides align to TRBD1. J lost 7 bases, V lost 4 bases, and 9 bases had no gene match. The germline V gene has CDR1 SNHLY and CDR2 FYNNEI. The CDR3 length is 15 residues. The CDR3 DNA is TGTGCCAGCAGTGCGGAAACAGGGGTGCACGGGGAGCTGTTTTTT. The encoded protein is CASSAETGVHGELFF.

The V gene is TRBV9, the J gene TRBJ1-2; the D is unclear. This CDR3 is 13 amino acids long. Germline lookup yields CDR1 SGDLS and CDR2 YYNGEE. The germline V and J ends were trimmed by 0 bases and 2 bases, with 5 bases remaining between them. The CDR3 here is CASSVETNYGYTF. In DNA form, the CDR3 reads TGTGCCAGCAGCGTAGAGACAAACTATGGCTACACCTTC. The whole variable domain, remainder taken from reference TRBV9 and TRBJ1-2, is DSGVTQTPKHLITATGQRVTLRCSPRSGDLSVYWYQQSLDQGLQFLIQYYNGEERAKGNILERFSAQQFPDLHSELNLSSLELGDSALYFCASSVETNYGYTFGSGTRLTVV.

The chain carries TRBV18 and TRBJ2-2; 10 bases are shared with TRBD1. The germline CDR1 and CDR2 sequences are KGHSH and LQKENI. V lost 2 bases to trimming and J lost 6 bases; unmatched junction nucleotides: 3. This CDR3 has 15 residues. For the CDR3, the DNA is TGTGCCAGCTCACCAAGACAGGGGGCGGCCGGGGAGCTGTTTTTT. Its protein is CASSPRQGAAGELFF.

The chain carries TRBV6-5 and TRBJ2-7; the match to TRBD2 covers 8 bases. CDR3 length: 15 residues. With V trimmed by 6 bases and J by 1 base, 8 bases remained unmatched. In germline, CDR1 is MNHEY, CDR2 SVGAGI. The CDR3, as DNA: TGTGCCAGCAGGGACTCTAGCGGGCCGTCCTACGAGCAGTACTTC. This gives the protein CASRDSSGPSYEQYF.

The chain has TRBV28 and TRBJ1-4; TRBD1 is a possible D gene (5 bases). V lost 2 bases and J lost 13, with 8 bases in between. The germline CDR1 and CDR2 sequences are MDHEN and SYDVKM. The CDR3 loop spans 11 amino acids. CDR3 DNA sequence: TGTGCCAGCAGTTTACAGGGATTACTGTTTTTT. Its protein product is CASSLQGLLFF.

The chain is built from TRBV5-4 and TRBJ2-7, with unresolved D. Deletions cut 2 bases from V and 7 bases from J, with 13 bases between. The CDR3 is 13 residues long. Germline CDR1 reads SGHNT; CDR2 reads YYREEE (reference sequence). CDR3 bases: TGTGCCAGCAGCTTACAGTTTTCAAAGGAGCAGTACTTC. It translates to CASSLQFSKEQYF.

This clone was detected only a few times. This sequence joins TRBV7-9 and TRBJ2-2; 9 positions match TRBD1. Losses at the gene ends were 5 bases for V and 4 bases for J; bases not matched to a gene: 5. Per germline, CDR1 SEHNR and CDR2 FQNEAQ (reference sequence). The CDR3 has 15 amino acids. The CDR3 region is CASSTNRGPTGELFF. The CDR3 coding sequence is TGTGCCAGCAGCACCAACAGGGGGCCCACCGGGGAGCTGTTTTTT. Based on the CDR3 plus reference TRBV7-9 and TRBJ2-2, the full variable domain is DTGVSQNPRHKITKRGQNVTFRCDPISEHNRLYWYRQTLGQGPEFLTYFQNEAQLEKSRLLSDRFSAERPKGSFSTLEIQRTEQGDSAMYLCASSTNRGPTGELFFGEGSRLTVL.

The J gene is TRBJ1-2, the V gene TRBV21-1. TRBV21-1 is labeled a pseudogene. This CDR3 is built from 15 residues. As DNA, the CDR3 is TGTGCCAGCAGCCTCGGACTACTCGTAAGCTATGGCTACACCTTC. Its protein is CASSLGLLVSYGYTF.

The V call is TRBV7-2, the J call TRBJ2-5; TRBD2 might be the D (6 bases). Germline V gene data show CDR1 as SGHTA and CDR2 as FQGNSA. Trimming removed 1 base at V and 5 bases at J, with 14 bases between. CDR3 length: 15 residues. The CDR3 coding sequence is TGTGCCAGCAGCTTAGGCGGGACTCCAGGGGAGACCCAGTACTTC. Translating it yields CASSLGGTPGETQYF.

The chain links TRBV28 to TRBJ2-7, with D maybe TRBD2 (6 bases). The CDR3 is 13 residues long. Trimming took 10 bases from V and 2 from J, leaving 15 bases between them. Per germline, CDR1 MDHEN and CDR2 SYDVKM. The CDR3, as DNA: TGTGCCATAAGGGGAGGTCGAACCTACGAGCAGTACTTC. It encodes CAIRGGRTYEQYF.

The rearrangement links TRBV5-4 to TRBJ2-3, with 15 nucleotides matching TRBD2. This CDR3 region has 17 residues. Germline trimming cut 7 bases from V and 4 bases from J; bases unmatched to any gene: 10. Germline CDR1 is SGHNT and CDR2 is YYREEE (reference sequence). This chain's CDR3 is CASRPGTSGRMSDTQYF. The CDR3 nucleotides are TGTGCCAGCCGACCCGGGACTAGCGGGAGGATGTCAGATACGCAGTATTTT.

This clone was found a few times. V is TRBV28 and J is TRBJ2-1, with D perhaps TRBD2 (5 bases). CDR1 is MDHEN, CDR2 SYDVKM, per germline. The CDR3 is made up of 15 amino acids. The V and J ends lost 3 bases and 12 bases respectively, with 21 bases between them. This CDR3 is CASSFRGSGSDGQFF. CDR3 sequence (DNA): TGTGCCAGCAGTTTTCGGGGAAGTGGTTCGGATGGGCAGTTCTTC. The full variable domain, in which reference TRBV28 and TRBJ2-1 provide the parts outside the CDR3, is DVKVTQSSRYLVKRTGEKVFLECVQDMDHENMFWYRQDPGLGLRLIYFSYDVKMKEKGDIPEGYSVSREKKERFSLILESASTNQTSMYLCASSFRGSGSDGQFFGPGTRLTVL.